This TCR beta chain was sequenced during a study of technical replicates of blood from a few donors. TCRdb keeps only in-frame clones here, not all; method: immunoSEQ multiplex PCR. The sample holds tens of thousands of clones, 95% to 97% seen once. The CDR3 covers 14 residues. Germline CDR1 is ENHRY and CDR2 is SYGVKD. V lost 1 base and J lost 9, with 13 bases in between. The V gene is TRBV10-3, the J gene TRBJ2-4; possible D gene TRBD1, 6 bases. Sequenced input: T cells isolated from PBMCs. This TCR came from a human donor in good health. This CDR3 is CAISELQGGGIQYF. CDR3 in DNA: TGTGCCATCAGTGAGTTACAGGGTGGGGGCATTCAGTACTTC.